This TCR beta chain was identified in a study of response to subunit inactivated influenza vaccine. Between the trimmed V and J ends, which lost 4 bases and 2 bases, there was a span of 15 bases. The CDR3 covers 15 residues. From germline, CDR1 is DFQATT and CDR2 SNEGSKA (reference sequence). TCRdb itself ran the RT-PCR reads through MiXCR, one entry per CDR3 protein. The table includes about 500,000 distinct CDR3 sequences, 15% to 20% detected once. This sequence originates from a man between 45 and 75 years old who received an inactivated influenza vaccine. The V gene is TRBV20-1, the J gene TRBJ1-3, with a weak D call TRBD1 (6 bases). The input for sequencing was CD4+ T cells sorted from PBMCs, taken around 25 months after vaccination. CDR3 sequence reads: CSANLRGQTGNTIYF. The CDR3, as DNA: TGCAGTGCTAATTTGAGAGGACAGACTGGAAACACCATATATTTT.